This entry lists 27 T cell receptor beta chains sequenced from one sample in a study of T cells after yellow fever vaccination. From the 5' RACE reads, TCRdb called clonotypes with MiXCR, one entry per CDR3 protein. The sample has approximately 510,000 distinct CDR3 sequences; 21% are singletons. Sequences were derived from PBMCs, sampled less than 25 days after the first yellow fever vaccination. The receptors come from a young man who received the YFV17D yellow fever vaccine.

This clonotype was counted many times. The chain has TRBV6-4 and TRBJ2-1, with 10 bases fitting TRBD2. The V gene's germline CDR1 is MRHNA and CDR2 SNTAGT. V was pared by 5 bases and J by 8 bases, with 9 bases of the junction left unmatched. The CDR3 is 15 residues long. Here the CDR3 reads CASSKSGGAMDEQFF. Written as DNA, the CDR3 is TGTGCCAGCAGTAAAAGCGGGGGGGCAATGGATGAGCAGTTCTTC.

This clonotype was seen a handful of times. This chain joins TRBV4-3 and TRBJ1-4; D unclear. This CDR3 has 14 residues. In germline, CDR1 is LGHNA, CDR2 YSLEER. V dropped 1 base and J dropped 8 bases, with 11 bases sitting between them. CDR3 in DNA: TGCGCCAGCAGCCAAGTTTATAGAGGGGAAAAACTGTTTTTT. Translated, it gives CASSQVYRGEKLFF.

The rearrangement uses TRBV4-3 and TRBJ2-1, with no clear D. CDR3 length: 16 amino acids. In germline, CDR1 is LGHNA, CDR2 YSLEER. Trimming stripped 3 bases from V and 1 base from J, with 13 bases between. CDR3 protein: CASSHGPPDSYNEQFF. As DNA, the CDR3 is TGCGCCAGCAGCCACGGCCCCCCAGATTCCTACAATGAGCAGTTCTTC.

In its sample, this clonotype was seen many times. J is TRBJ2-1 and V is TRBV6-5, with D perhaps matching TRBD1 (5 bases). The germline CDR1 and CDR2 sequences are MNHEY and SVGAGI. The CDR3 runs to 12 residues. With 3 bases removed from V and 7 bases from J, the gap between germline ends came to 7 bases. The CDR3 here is CASSYTGNEQFF. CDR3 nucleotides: TGTGCCAGCAGTTATACAGGAAATGAGCAGTTCTTC.

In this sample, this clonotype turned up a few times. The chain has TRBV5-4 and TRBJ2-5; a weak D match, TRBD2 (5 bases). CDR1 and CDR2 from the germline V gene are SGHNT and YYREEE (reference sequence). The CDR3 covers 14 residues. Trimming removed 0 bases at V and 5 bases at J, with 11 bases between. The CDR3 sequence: CASSLGAEKETQYF. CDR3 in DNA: TGTGCCAGCAGCTTGGGAGCGGAAAAGGAGACCCAGTACTTC.

The CDR3 DNA follows: TGCAGTGCTAGAAGGACAGGGGGGACCGGGGAGCTGTTTTTT. Translated, it gives CSARRTGGTGELFF. V is TRBV20-1 and J is TRBJ2-2; 10 nucleotides align to TRBD1. V shed 2 bases and J 5 bases; nucleotides not matched to a gene: 2. The CDR3 is 14 residues long. Germline V lookup: CDR1 DFQATT, CDR2 SNEGSKA (reference sequence).

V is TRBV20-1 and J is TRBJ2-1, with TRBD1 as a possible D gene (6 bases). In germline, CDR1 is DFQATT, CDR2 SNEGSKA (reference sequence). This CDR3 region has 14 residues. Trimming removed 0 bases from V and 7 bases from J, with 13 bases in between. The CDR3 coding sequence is TGCAGTGCTAGAGATCGGCAGGGGTGGAATGAGCAGTTCTTC. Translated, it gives CSARDRQGWNEQFF.

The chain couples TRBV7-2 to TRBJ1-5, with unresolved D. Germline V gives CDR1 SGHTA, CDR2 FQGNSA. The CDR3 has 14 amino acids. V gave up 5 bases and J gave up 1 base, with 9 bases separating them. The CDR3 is CASSPMDSNQPQHF. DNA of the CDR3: TGTGCCAGCAGCCCAATGGACAGCAATCAGCCCCAGCATTTT.

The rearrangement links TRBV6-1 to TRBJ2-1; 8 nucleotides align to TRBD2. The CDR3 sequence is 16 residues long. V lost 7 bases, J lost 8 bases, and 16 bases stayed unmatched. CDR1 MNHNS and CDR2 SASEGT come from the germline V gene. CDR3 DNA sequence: TGTGCCAGCACCCCCCGACCCGAGACTAGCGCCGATGAGCAGTTCTTC. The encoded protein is CASTPRPETSADEQFF.

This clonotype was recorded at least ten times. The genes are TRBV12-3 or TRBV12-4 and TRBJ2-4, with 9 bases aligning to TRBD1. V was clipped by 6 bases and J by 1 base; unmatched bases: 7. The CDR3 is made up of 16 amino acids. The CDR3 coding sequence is TGTGCCAGCAGCCCCAGGACAGGGGAGGCCAAAAACATTCAGTACTTC. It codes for CASSPRTGEAKNIQYF.

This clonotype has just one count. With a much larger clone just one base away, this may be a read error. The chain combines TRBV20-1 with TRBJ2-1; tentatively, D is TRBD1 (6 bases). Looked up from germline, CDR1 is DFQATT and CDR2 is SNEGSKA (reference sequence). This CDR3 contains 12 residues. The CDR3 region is CSQGKEYNEQFF. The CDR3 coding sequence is TGCAGCCAGGGGAAAGAGTACAATGAGCAGTTCTTC.

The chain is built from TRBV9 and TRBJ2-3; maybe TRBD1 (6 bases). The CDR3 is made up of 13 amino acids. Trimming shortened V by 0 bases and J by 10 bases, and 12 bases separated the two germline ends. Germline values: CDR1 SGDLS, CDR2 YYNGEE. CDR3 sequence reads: CASSVVGDTSQYF. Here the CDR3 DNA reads TGTGCCAGCAGCGTAGTAGGGGACACCTCGCAGTATTTT.

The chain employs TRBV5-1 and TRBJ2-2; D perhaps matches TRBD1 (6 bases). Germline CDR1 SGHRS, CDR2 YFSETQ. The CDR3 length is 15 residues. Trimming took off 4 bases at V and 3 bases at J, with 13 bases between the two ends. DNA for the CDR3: TGCGCCAGCAGCGGGGGCAGGGCTGACACCGGGGAGCTGTTTTTT. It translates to CASSGGRADTGELFF.

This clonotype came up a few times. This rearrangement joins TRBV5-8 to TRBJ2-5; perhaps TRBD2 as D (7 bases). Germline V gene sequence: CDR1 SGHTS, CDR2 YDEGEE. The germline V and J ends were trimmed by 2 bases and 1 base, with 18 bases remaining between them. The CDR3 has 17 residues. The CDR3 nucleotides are TGTGCCAGCAGCTTCCCCCATTTGGGGGGGGCCCAAGAGACCCAGTACTTC. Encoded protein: CASSFPHLGGAQETQYF.

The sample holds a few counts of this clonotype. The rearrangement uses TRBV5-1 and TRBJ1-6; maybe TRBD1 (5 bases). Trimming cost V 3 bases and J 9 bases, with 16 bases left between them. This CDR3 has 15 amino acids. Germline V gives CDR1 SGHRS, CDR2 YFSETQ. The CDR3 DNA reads TGCGCCAGCAGCTCCGGTTTTGGGGGGGGTTCACCCCTCCACTTT. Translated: CASSSGFGGGSPLHF.

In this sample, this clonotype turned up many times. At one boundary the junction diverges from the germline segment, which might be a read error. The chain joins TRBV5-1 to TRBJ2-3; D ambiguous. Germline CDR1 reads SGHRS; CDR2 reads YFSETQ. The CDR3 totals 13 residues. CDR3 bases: TGTGCCAGCAGTTTTCGGCCAACAGATACGCAGTATTTT. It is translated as CASSFRPTDTQYF. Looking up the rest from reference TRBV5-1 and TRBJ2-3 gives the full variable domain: KAGVTQTPRYLIKTRGQQVTLSCSPISGHRSVSWYQQTPGQGLQFLFEYFSETQRNKGNFPGRFSGRQFSNSRSEMNVSTLELGDSALYLCASSFRPTDTQYFGPGTRLTVL.

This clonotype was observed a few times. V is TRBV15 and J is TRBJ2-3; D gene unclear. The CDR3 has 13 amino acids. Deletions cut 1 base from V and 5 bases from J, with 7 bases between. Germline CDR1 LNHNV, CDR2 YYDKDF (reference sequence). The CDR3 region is CATSRAGGDTQYF. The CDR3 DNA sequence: TGTGCCACCAGCAGAGCGGGCGGAGATACGCAGTATTTT.

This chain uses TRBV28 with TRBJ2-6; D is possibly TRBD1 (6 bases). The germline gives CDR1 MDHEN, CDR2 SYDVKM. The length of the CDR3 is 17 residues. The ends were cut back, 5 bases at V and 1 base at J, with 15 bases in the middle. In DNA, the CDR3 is TGTGCCAGCAGTCGCACAGGGCCGCGTTCTGGGGCCAACGTCCTGACTTTC. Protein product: CASSRTGPRSGANVLTF. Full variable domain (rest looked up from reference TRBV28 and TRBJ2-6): DVKVTQSSRYLVKRTGEKVFLECVQDMDHENMFWYRQDPGLGLRLIYFSYDVKMKEKGDIPEGYSVSREKKERFSLILESASTNQTSMYLCASSRTGPRSGANVLTFGAGSRLTVL.

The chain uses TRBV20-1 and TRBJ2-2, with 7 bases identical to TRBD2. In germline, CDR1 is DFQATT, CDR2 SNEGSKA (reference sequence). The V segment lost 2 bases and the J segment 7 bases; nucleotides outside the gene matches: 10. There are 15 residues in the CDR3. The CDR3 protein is CSARPLGLVVGELFF. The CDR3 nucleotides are TGCAGTGCTAGACCCTTAGGACTAGTAGTCGGGGAGCTGTTTTTT.

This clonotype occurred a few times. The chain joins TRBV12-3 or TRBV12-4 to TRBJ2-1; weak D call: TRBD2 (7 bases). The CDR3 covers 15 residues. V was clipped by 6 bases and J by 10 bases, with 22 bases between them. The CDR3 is CASSLRGGAKGEQFF. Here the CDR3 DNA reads TGTGCCAGCAGCCTTAGGGGGGGAGCAAAGGGGGAGCAGTTCTTC.

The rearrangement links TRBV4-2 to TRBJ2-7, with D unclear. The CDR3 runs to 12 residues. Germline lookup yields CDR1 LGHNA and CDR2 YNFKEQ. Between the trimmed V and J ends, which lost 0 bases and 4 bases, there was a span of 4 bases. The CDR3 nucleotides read TGTGCCAGCAGCCAAGATCTGTACGAGCAGTACTTC. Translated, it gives CASSQDLYEQYF.

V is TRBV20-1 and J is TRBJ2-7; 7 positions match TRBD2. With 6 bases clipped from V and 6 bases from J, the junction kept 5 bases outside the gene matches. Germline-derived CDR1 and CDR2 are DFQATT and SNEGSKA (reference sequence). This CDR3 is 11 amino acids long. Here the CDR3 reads CSAGGRFEQYF. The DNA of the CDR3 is TGCAGTGCCGGCGGGAGATTCGAGCAGTACTTC.

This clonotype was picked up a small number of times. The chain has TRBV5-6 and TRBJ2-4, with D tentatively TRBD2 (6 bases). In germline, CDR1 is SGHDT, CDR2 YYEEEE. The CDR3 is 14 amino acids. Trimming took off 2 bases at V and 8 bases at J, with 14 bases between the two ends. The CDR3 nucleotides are TGTGCCAGCAGCTTTACGGGGGTTTTAGACATTCAGTACTTC. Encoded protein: CASSFTGVLDIQYF.

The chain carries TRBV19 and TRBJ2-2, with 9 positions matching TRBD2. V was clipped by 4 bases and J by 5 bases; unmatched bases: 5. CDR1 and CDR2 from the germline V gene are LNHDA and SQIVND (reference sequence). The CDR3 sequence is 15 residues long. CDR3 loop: CASSKASGVTGELFF. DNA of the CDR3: TGTGCCAGTAGTAAGGCTAGCGGGGTGACCGGGGAGCTGTTTTTT.

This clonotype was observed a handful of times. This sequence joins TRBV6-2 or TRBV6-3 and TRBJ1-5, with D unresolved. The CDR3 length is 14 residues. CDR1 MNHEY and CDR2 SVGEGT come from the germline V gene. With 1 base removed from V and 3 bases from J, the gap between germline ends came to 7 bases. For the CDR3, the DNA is TGTGCCAGCAGTTACTTTCAGATCAATCAGCCCCAGCATTTT. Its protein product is CASSYFQINQPQHF.

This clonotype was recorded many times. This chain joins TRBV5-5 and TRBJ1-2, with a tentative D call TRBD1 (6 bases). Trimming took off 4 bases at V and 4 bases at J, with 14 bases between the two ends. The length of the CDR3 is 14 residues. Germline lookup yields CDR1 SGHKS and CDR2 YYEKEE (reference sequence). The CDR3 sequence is CASSVNRVRYGYTF. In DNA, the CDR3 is TGTGCCAGCAGCGTAAACAGGGTCCGCTATGGCTACACCTTC. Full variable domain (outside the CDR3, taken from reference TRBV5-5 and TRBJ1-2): DAGVTQSPTHLIKTRGQQVTLRCSPISGHKSVSWYQQVLGQGPQFIFQYYEKEERGRGNFPDRFSARQFPNYSSELNVNALLLGDSALYLCASSVNRVRYGYTFGSGTRLTVV.

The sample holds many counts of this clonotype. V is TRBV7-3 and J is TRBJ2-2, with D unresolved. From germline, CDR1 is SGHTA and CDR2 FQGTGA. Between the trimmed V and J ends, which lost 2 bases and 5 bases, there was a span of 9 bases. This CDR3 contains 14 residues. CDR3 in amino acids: CASSLVGRTGELFF. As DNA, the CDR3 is TGTGCCAGCAGCTTAGTAGGGCGAACCGGGGAGCTGTTTTTT.